This T cell receptor beta chain was identified in a study of cytomegalovirus exposure and HLA in healthy donors. General study points: A later analysis found most CMV-associated TCR beta chains apparently HLA-restricted. V- and J-gene trimming of TCR beta was linked (in a later analysis) to a missense DCLRE1C variant. An analysis done earlier found most TCR beta V segments productive about 87% or about 30% of the time.

Turning to this clone: Its cognate antigen is unknown.

13 Jbeta primers and 60 Vbeta primers were used for the PCR. Using immunoSEQ multiplex PCR, the repertoire was profiled, and TCRdb retains in-frame clones only, with some absent. In all, the sample yields about 84,000 clones. The CDR3 extends over 14 amino acids. Germline values: CDR1 MDHEN, CDR2 SYDVKM. Trimming at V came to 5 bases and at J to 4 bases, leaving 4 bases not matched to a gene. Nominally healthy donors provided the samples, though records likely missed some immune exposures. The specimen sequenced was PBMCs. The clonotype originates from a man between 45 and 60 years old in good health and CMV-seronegative. V usage is TRBV28 and J usage is TRBJ1-5, with 8 bases matching TRBD1. CDR3 nucleotides: TGTGCCAGCAGTGCGACAGGGGAAAATCAGCCCCAGCATTTT. Its translation: CASSATGENQPQHF.